This passage covers 32 T cell receptor beta chains from one sample sequenced in a study of control samples from healthy donors and cancer patients. Repertoires were generated with immunoSEQ multiplex PCR, while TCRdb's copy carries only in-frame clones and drops some. The table records around 180,000 clones, 85% to 95% of them present only once. What was sequenced was blood. The origin of the receptors is a woman between 18 and 29 years old in good health.

The V call is TRBV10-3, the J call TRBJ1-2; 8 bases match TRBD1. Germline CDR1 reads ENHRY; CDR2 reads SYGVKD. With 5 bases clipped from V and 6 bases from J, the junction kept 8 bases outside the gene matches. CDR3 length: 14 amino acids. In DNA form, the CDR3 reads TGTGCCATCAGTCCGGGACAACAGGGGGATGGCTACACCTTC. This gives the protein CAISPGQQGDGYTF.

The CDR3 here is CASASGSRGLYEQYF. As DNA, the CDR3 is TGTGCCAGTGCCTCCGGGTCCAGGGGGCTGTACGAGCAGTACTTC. The chain is built from TRBV19 and TRBJ2-7, with TRBD1 matching over 8 bases. Germline V gene data show CDR1 as LNHDA and CDR2 as SQIVND (reference sequence). With V trimmed by 8 bases and J by 4 bases, 13 bases remained unmatched. The CDR3 contains 15 residues.

V gene TRBV9 combines with J gene TRBJ2-6; D possibly corresponds to TRBD1 (6 bases). Trimming pared 0 bases from V and 11 bases from J, leaving 12 bases between. The CDR3 is 14 amino acids. Germline V gives CDR1 SGDLS, CDR2 YYNGEE. The CDR3 protein is CASSVARGGDVLTF. CDR3 nucleotides: TGTGCCAGCAGCGTAGCTAGAGGGGGAGACGTCCTGACTTTC.

This chain connects TRBV28 to TRBJ1-6; the D is unclear. Germline assignment: CDR1 MDHEN and CDR2 SYDVKM. Trimming took off 4 bases at V and 10 bases at J, with 17 bases between the two ends. CDR3 size: 15 residues. CDR3 sequence (DNA): TGTGCCAGCAGTTCCCTTAGCCCGATCGGGTCACCCCTCCACTTT. This codes for CASSSLSPIGSPLHF.

The V gene is TRBV5-1, the J gene TRBJ1-2; a possible D gene is TRBD1 (5 bases). Germline assignment: CDR1 SGHRS and CDR2 YFSETQ. The length of the CDR3 is 13 residues. V was cut by 6 bases and J by 1 base, with 10 bases left in between. In nucleotides, the CDR3 is TGCGCCAGCAAAGCAGGGAATAACTATGGCTACACCTTC. It translates to CASKAGNNYGYTF.

The J gene is TRBJ1-4, the V gene TRBV14; D may be TRBD1 (5 bases). V lost 6 bases, J lost 6 bases, and 26 bases lay in between. CDR1 is SGHDN, CDR2 FVKESK, per germline. The CDR3 runs to 18 residues. The CDR3 region is CASSPTLRDPKEDEKLFF. For the CDR3, the DNA is TGTGCCAGCAGTCCCACCCTCCGGGACCCAAAGGAGGATGAAAAACTGTTTTTT. Full variable domain (remainder filled in from reference TRBV14 and TRBJ1-4): EAGVTQFPSHSVIEKGQTVTLRCDPISGHDNLYWYRRVMGKEIKFLLHFVKESKQDESGMPNNRFLAERTGGTYSTLKVQPAELEDSGVYFCASSPTLRDPKEDEKLFFGSGTQLSVL.

Remarks on this clone: No DNA is shown, since the ends of the CDR3 on it are uncertain; the CDR3 is the one TCRdb lists. The sample contains more than one DNA sequence encoding this CDR3. This rearrangement joins TRBV27 to TRBJ1-2. CDR1 MNHEY and CDR2 SMNVEV come from the germline V gene (reference sequence). The CDR3 comprises 14 residues, both ends counted. This CDR3 is CASSSSGGDYGYTF.

The chain combines TRBV3-1 (or the pseudogene TRBV3-2) with TRBJ2-7, with D uncertain. Germline V gene sequence: CDR1 LGHDT, CDR2 YNNKEL (reference sequence). The CDR3 contains 11 residues. Trimming took 5 bases from V and 6 from J, leaving 8 bases between them. The CDR3 spells CASSSYREQYF. The CDR3, as DNA: TGTGCCAGCAGCTCCTATCGCGAGCAGTACTTC.

The J gene is TRBJ1-2, the V gene TRBV5-1, with 8 nucleotides matching TRBD1. In germline, CDR1 is SGHRS, CDR2 YFSETQ. This CDR3 spans 14 amino acids. V was pared by 6 bases and J by 3 bases, with 7 bases of the junction left unmatched. CDR3 loop: CASTLPGQDYGYTF. The CDR3 bases are TGCGCCAGCACGCTACCGGGACAGGACTATGGCTACACCTTC. The full variable domain, rest sourced from reference TRBV5-1 and TRBJ1-2, is KAGVTQTPRYLIKTRGQQVTLSCSPISGHRSVSWYQQTPGQGLQFLFEYFSETQRNKGNFPGRFSGRQFSNSRSEMNVSTLELGDSALYLCASTLPGQDYGYTFGSGTRLTVV.

This chain uses TRBV9 with TRBJ1-1; D is perhaps TRBD1 (5 bases). Per the germline V gene, CDR1 is SGDLS and CDR2 is YYNGEE. Trimming stripped 4 bases from V and 8 bases from J, with 12 bases between. This CDR3 spans 12 amino acids. The chain's CDR3 is CASSPMGDEAFF. The CDR3 bases are TGTGCCAGCAGCCCTATGGGGGACGAAGCTTTCTTT.

This chain's CDR3 is CASSLNYLQETQYF. The CDR3 region has the DNA TGTGCCAGCAGTTTGAACTACCTTCAAGAGACCCAGTACTTC. The gene calls are TRBV27 and TRBJ2-5; D not resolved. Germline values: CDR1 MNHEY, CDR2 SMNVEV (reference sequence). V dropped 3 bases and J dropped 2 bases, with 10 bases sitting between them. The CDR3 length is 14 residues.

The chain links TRBV18 to TRBJ2-6; D unclear. V was clipped by 2 bases and J by 0 bases, with 5 bases between them. The CDR3 has 15 residues. Germline CDR1 KGHSH, CDR2 LQKENI. The CDR3 DNA is TGTGCCAGCTCACCATTAACCTCTGGGGCCAACGTCCTGACTTTC. It encodes CASSPLTSGANVLTF.

The chain has TRBV3-1 (or the pseudogene TRBV3-2) and TRBJ1-1; D unclear. V was trimmed by 4 bases and J by 2 bases, leaving 8 bases between them. The CDR3 runs to 13 residues. Germline V lookup: CDR1 LGHDT, CDR2 YNNKEL (reference sequence). CDR3: CASSRRGNTEAFF. The CDR3 bases are TGTGCCAGCAGCCGACGGGGAAACACTGAAGCTTTCTTT.

The gene calls are TRBV21-1 and TRBJ1-1; TRBD1, the table's D call, was not compared with the DNA. TRBV21-1 is a recognized pseudogene. This CDR3 is 15 amino acids long. The CDR3 region is CASFRDREVNTEAFF. The CDR3 DNA reads TGTGCCAGCTTCCGGGACAGGGAGGTGAACACTGAAGCTTTCTTT.

V usage is TRBV11-2 and J usage is TRBJ2-7, with D tentatively TRBD1 (6 bases). The CDR3 runs 15 residues. Germline V gene lookup returns CDR1 SGHAT and CDR2 FQNNGV. Trimming took off 5 bases at V and 1 base at J, with 15 bases between the two ends. CDR3 sequence reads: CASSISGTISYEQYF. CDR3 DNA: TGTGCCAGCAGCATTTCCGGGACAATTTCCTACGAGCAGTACTTC. Complete variable domain (other parts from reference TRBV11-2 and TRBJ2-7): EAGVAQSPRYKIIEKRQSVAFWCNPISGHATLYWYQQILGQGPKLLIQFQNNGVVDDSQLPKDRFSAERLKGVDSTLKIQPAKLEDSAVYLCASSISGTISYEQYFGPGTRLTVT.

This chain connects TRBV2 to TRBJ2-7, with 14 bases aligning to TRBD2. Germline assignment: CDR1 SNHLY and CDR2 FYNNEI. The V gene end was trimmed by 5 bases and the J gene end by 4 bases; junction bases not matched to a gene: 4. CDR3 size: 15 residues. The CDR3 bases are TGTGCCAGCAGTCAAGGGACTAGCGGGAGATACGAGCAGTACTTC. Protein: CASSQGTSGRYEQYF.

The rearrangement uses TRBV5-6 and TRBJ1-4, with 7 bases aligning to TRBD1. This CDR3 is 18 amino acids long. Per the germline V gene, CDR1 is SGHDT and CDR2 is YYEEEE. V shed 6 bases, J shed 7 bases, and the junction held 21 bases outside the gene matches. The DNA of the CDR3 is TGTGCCAGCATATCTGGGGACAGTCGAAGCCCTAAGGGTGAAAAACTGTTTTTT. It yields the protein CASISGDSRSPKGEKLFF.

This chain links TRBV6-6 with TRBJ2-1, with a weak D call TRBD1 (6 bases). The CDR3 totals 13 residues. CDR1 is MNHNY, CDR2 SVGAGI, per germline (reference sequence). Deletions cut 6 bases from V and 6 bases from J, with 12 bases between. The CDR3 DNA reads TGTGCCAGCAGAAAATGGGGGCGCAATGAGCAGTTCTTC. This codes for CASRKWGRNEQFF.

The sample holds one count of this clone. The rearrangement uses TRBV27 and TRBJ1-4; possibly TRBD1 for D (5 bases). Germline V gives CDR1 MNHEY, CDR2 SMNVEV (reference sequence). Between the trimmed V and J ends, which lost 4 bases and 5 bases, there was a span of 14 bases. CDR3 length: 15 residues. In DNA, the CDR3 is TGTGCCAGCAGTTGGGGGTCGAGTGGGAATGAAAAACTGTTTTTT. This translates into CASSWGSSGNEKLFF. Full variable domain (outside the CDR3, taken from reference TRBV27 and TRBJ1-4): EAQVTQNPRYLITVTGKKLTVTCSQNMNHEYMSWYRQDPGLGLRQIYYSMNVEVTDKGDVPEGYKVSRKEKRNFPLILESPSPNQTSLYFCASSWGSSGNEKLFFGSGTQLSVL.

The chain combines TRBV29-1 with TRBJ2-1, with 9 bases identical to TRBD1. The germline CDR1 and CDR2 sequences are SQVTM and ANQGSEA. CDR3 size: 14 residues. Trimming took 7 bases from V and 4 from J; bases not matched to a gene: 8. The CDR3 loop is CSAPTGGLYNEQFF. The CDR3 DNA follows: TGCAGCGCCCCCACAGGGGGCCTTTACAATGAGCAGTTCTTC.

The chain recombines TRBV5-4 with TRBJ2-3; D is ambiguous. This CDR3 contains 14 residues. Per germline, CDR1 SGHNT and CDR2 YYREEE (reference sequence). Deletions cut 10 bases from V and 5 bases from J, with 20 bases between. CDR3 protein: CAASAESHLDTQYF. CDR3 coding DNA: TGTGCCGCCTCCGCGGAGAGTCACCTAGATACGCAGTATTTT.

This clone occurred once. V is TRBV4-1 and J is TRBJ1-4; D may be TRBD1 (6 bases). Germline V gene data show CDR1 as MGHRA and CDR2 as YSYEKL. CDR3 length equals 14 residues. V was cut by 5 bases and J by 9 bases, with 16 bases left in between. Written as DNA, the CDR3 is TGCGCCAGCAGCTTCGGGCCGACAGGCCAAAAACTGTTTTTT. This sequence encodes CASSFGPTGQKLFF.

The gene calls are TRBV2 and TRBJ2-7; D not resolved. The CDR3 consists of 14 residues. CDR1 SNHLY and CDR2 FYNNEI come from the germline V gene. Trimming took off 4 bases at V and 1 base at J, with 11 bases between the two ends. CDR3 loop: CASSAQPSSYEQYF. CDR3 coding DNA: TGTGCCAGCAGTGCCCAGCCGAGTTCCTACGAGCAGTACTTC.

The sample holds one count of this clone. The chain has TRBV5-1 and TRBJ2-2; TRBD2 matches 7 bases. Germline V gene data show CDR1 as SGHRS and CDR2 as YFSETQ. J gave up 4 bases and V 2 bases, and 8 bases lay outside the gene matches. The CDR3 contains 16 residues. CDR3 in amino acids: CASSLGSSGFTGELFF. DNA for the CDR3: TGCGCCAGCAGCTTAGGGAGTAGCGGGTTCACCGGGGAGCTGTTTTTT.

The gene calls are TRBV18 and TRBJ2-2, with TRBD2 matching 13 bases. CDR3 length: 20 amino acids. CDR1 and CDR2 from the germline V gene are KGHSH and LQKENI. V dropped 0 bases and J dropped 1; count of bases not matched to a gene: 8. The CDR3 spells CASSPPVSTSGGENTGELFF. Here the CDR3 DNA reads TGTGCCAGCTCACCACCCGTCTCAACTAGCGGGGGGGAGAACACCGGGGAGCTGTTTTTT.

This sequence joins TRBV19 and TRBJ1-2, with 7 positions matching TRBD1. The germline V gene has CDR1 LNHDA and CDR2 SQIVND (reference sequence). This CDR3 has 14 amino acids. The J segment lost 3 bases and the V segment lost 8 bases, leaving 9 bases of the junction unmatched. The CDR3 loop is CASEDTTGDYGYTF. CDR3 bases: TGTGCCAGTGAAGATACTACAGGGGACTATGGCTACACCTTC.

This clone was counted once. The V gene is TRBV4-2, the J gene TRBJ1-2; weak D call: TRBD1 (5 bases). Between the trimmed V and J ends, which lost 1 base and 3 bases, there was a span of 12 bases. Germline V gives CDR1 LGHNA, CDR2 YNFKEQ. The CDR3 has 15 amino acids. The CDR3 region has the DNA TGTGCCAGCAGCCAAGTGCCACGGGGGGACTATGGCTACACCTTC. Protein sequence: CASSQVPRGDYGYTF.

The J gene is TRBJ2-6, the V gene TRBV9; possible D gene TRBD1, 5 bases. Germline lookup yields CDR1 SGDLS and CDR2 YYNGEE. The CDR3 contains 17 residues. Trimming took off 0 bases at V and 2 bases at J, with 12 bases between the two ends. CDR3 sequence reads: CASSVGGRVAGANVLTF. As DNA, the CDR3 is TGTGCCAGCAGCGTAGGGGGCAGGGTCGCTGGGGCCAACGTCCTGACTTTC. The full variable domain, with the rest looked up from reference TRBV9 and TRBJ2-6, is DSGVTQTPKHLITATGQRVTLRCSPRSGDLSVYWYQQSLDQGLQFLIQYYNGEERAKGNILERFSAQQFPDLHSELNLSSLELGDSALYFCASSVGGRVAGANVLTFGAGSRLTVL.

J is TRBJ2-1 and V is TRBV28, with D unresolved. Trimming left V 3 bases short and J 1 base short, with 16 bases between. This CDR3 is 17 amino acids long. Germline V CDR1 and CDR2: MDHEN, SYDVKM. The CDR3 loop is CASSFLQTYVSYNEQFF. CDR3 bases: TGTGCCAGCAGTTTTCTTCAGACCTACGTATCCTACAATGAGCAGTTCTTC.

The rearrangement uses TRBV7-9 and TRBJ2-7; D is uncertain. Trimming took 5 bases from V and 1 from J, leaving 12 bases between them. Germline CDR1 SEHNR, CDR2 FQNEAQ (reference sequence). There are 14 residues in the CDR3. CDR3: CASSLTGLSYEQYF. In DNA form, the CDR3 reads TGTGCCAGCAGCCTAACCGGGCTATCCTACGAGCAGTACTTC.

This clone showed up just once. The chain couples TRBV4-2 to TRBJ1-4; weak D call: TRBD1 (6 bases). Trimming stripped 7 bases from V and 4 bases from J, with 16 bases between. Germline V CDR1 and CDR2: LGHNA, YNFKEQ. The CDR3 is 15 residues long. The CDR3 loop is CASTPGGPNNEKLFF. The CDR3 DNA reads TGTGCCAGCACCCCGGGGGGGCCTAATAATGAAAAACTGTTTTTT.

The gene calls are TRBV13 and TRBJ2-5; perhaps TRBD2 as D (5 bases). V lost 5 bases and J 4 bases, leaving 17 bases between the germline ends. CDR1 and CDR2 from the germline V gene are PRHDT and FYEKMQ (reference sequence). The CDR3 has 15 residues. DNA of the CDR3: TGTGCCAGCAGCGGACGTACTAGTGACGGAGAGACCCAGTACTTC. This translates into CASSGRTSDGETQYF.